This TCR beta chain originates from a study of T cell repertoires in cytomegalovirus infection. General study findings and limits: People with CMV and the relevant HLA were identified by cumulative public TCR beta family frequency. Clonotype analysis showed dominance of the ex vivo response by HLA-C-restricted CMV-specific TCR beta clonotypes.

As to this clonotype: Its antigen is unidentified.

From the reads, TCRdb called clonotypes with MiXCR, one entry per CDR3 protein. The table lists hundreds of thousands of distinct CDR3 sequences, 15% to 20% of them singletons. The sample taken for sequencing was PBMCs. This sequence was found in a human donor in good health (CMV status not recorded). Some clones in this sample may be carry-over from other donors' samples.

CDR3 bases: TGTGCCAGCAGCTACAGGACTCGCAGGGACTACAATGAGCAGTTCTTC. As protein: CASSYRTRRDYNEQFF. This chain joins TRBV7-2 and TRBJ2-1; D may correspond to TRBD1 or TRBD2 (5 bases each). Trimming left V 4 bases short and J 3 bases short, with 16 bases between. Germline V lookup: CDR1 SGHTA, CDR2 FQGNSA. This CDR3 is built from 16 residues.